The sequence of this T cell receptor beta chain was determined in a study of blood T cell repertoires in COVID-19. On the study more broadly: Acute-phase and convalescent COVID-19 samples originated in the United States, Italy and Spain. The analysed material was cDNA or gDNA that came from T cells, B-cell-depleted T cells, or PBMCs.

Per the authors' pipeline: Reference gene primer amplification gave estimated nucleated cell counts. Clones were sequenced by immunoSEQ multiplex PCR, and TCRdb holds only the in-frame ones, with some missing. D and trimming were read from the DNA, whereas the V and J calls and clone size are those reported in that table. Here the sample spans around 220,000 clones, roughly nine tenths being singletons. V was trimmed by 5 bases and J by 11 bases, leaving 9 bases between them. In germline, CDR1 is MNHEY, CDR2 SVGEGT. The CDR3 length is 11 residues. The source of this sequence is a woman between 50 and 59 years old with acute or convalescent COVID-19. The sample was peripheral blood. The chain joins TRBV6-2 or TRBV6-3 to TRBJ1-4; D is ambiguous. The CDR3: CASSATRKLFF. CDR3 bases: TGTGCCAGCAGTGCCACCCGGAAACTGTTTTTT.